This T cell receptor beta chain is drawn from a study of blood T cell dynamics during melanoma immunotherapy. The wider study: Metastatic melanoma patients received first-line pembrolizumab or nivolumab plus ipilimumab.

TCRdb's copy holds only in-frame clones and misses some; the assay was immunoSEQ multiplex PCR. The data show 250 to 300 clones, with 65% to 75% seen just once and about 21% held by the top ten. As regards this clone: Its antigen remains unknown.

Time point specified: pre-treatment baseline. Memory T cells counted as immune-effector cells when CD3+ CD4- CD8+ CD45RA- CD45RO-high CD27- CCR7-. Blood was drawn before treatment and at week 3 after checkpoint blockade. Apart from a couple of fast progressors, RECIST 1.1 response was judged 12 weeks post-infusion. Patients had no prior systemic cancer treatment, immunosuppressants or other active cancers. This CDR3 is 15 amino acids long. Germline V lookup: CDR1 SGHVS, CDR2 FQNEAQ. The V segment lost 3 bases and the J segment 8 bases; nucleotides outside the gene matches: 4. General study points: Immune-effector CD8+ cells best matched cell-free DNA CDR3 sequences and were most clonal.

This receptor was obtained from a human donor with melanoma. The chain has TRBV7-8 and TRBJ2-1, with 13 bases that match TRBD2. Here the sequenced sample was CD8+ T cells from blood, taken from a patient treated with checkpoint blockade. In DNA, the CDR3 is TGTGCCAGCAGCTTCACTAGCGGGAGGGCCGATGAGCAGTTCTTC. Its protein product is CASSFTSGRADEQFF.